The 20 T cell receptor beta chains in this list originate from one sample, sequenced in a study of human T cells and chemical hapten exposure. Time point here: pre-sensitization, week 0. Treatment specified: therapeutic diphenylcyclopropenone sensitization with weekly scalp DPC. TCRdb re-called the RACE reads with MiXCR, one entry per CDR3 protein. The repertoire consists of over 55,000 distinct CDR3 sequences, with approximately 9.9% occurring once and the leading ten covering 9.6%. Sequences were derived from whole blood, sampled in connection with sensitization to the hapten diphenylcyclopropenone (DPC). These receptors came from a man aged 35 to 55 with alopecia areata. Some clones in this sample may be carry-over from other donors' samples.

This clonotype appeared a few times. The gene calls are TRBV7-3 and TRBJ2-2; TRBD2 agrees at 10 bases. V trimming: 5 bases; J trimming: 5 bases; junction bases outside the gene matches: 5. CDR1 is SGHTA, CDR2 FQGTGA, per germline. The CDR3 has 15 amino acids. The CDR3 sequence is CASSLTSGTTGELFF. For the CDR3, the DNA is TGTGCCAGCAGCCTTACTAGCGGGACTACCGGGGAGCTGTTTTTT.

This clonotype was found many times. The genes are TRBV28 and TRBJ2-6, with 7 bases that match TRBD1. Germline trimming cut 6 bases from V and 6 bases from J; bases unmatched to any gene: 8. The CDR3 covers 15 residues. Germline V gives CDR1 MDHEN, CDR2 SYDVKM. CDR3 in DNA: TGTGCCAGCAGACAGGGACAGCGCACGGCCAACGTCCTGACTTTC. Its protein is CASRQGQRTANVLTF.

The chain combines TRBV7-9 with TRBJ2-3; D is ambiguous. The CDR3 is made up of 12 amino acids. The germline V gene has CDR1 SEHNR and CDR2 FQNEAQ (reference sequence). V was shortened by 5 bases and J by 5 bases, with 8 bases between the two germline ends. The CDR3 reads CASSATLDTQYF. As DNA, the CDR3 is TGTGCCAGCAGCGCGACCTTAGATACGCAGTATTTT.

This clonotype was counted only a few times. The CDR3 here is CASRPQGADKNIQYF. The CDR3 DNA sequence: TGTGCCAGCAGACCCCAGGGGGCCGACAAAAACATTCAGTACTTC. The gene calls are TRBV28 and TRBJ2-4; the match to TRBD1 covers 8 bases. The CDR3 consists of 15 residues. The V and J ends lost 6 bases and 3 bases, in that order; junction bases with no gene match: 7. CDR1 is MDHEN and CDR2 is SYDVKM in the germline V gene.

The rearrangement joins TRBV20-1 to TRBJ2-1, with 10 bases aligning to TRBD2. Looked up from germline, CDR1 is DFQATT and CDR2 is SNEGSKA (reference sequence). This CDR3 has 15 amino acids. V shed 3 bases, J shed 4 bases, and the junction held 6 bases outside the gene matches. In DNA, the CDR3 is TGCAGTGCTAGTCCCCTAGCGGGGGTGTACAATGAGCAGTTCTTC. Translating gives CSASPLAGVYNEQFF.

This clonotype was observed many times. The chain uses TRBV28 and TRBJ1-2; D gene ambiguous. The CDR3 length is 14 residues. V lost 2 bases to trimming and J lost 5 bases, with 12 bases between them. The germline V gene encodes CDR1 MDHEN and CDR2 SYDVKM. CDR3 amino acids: CASSLVARAYGYTF. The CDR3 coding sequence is TGTGCCAGCAGTTTAGTCGCGAGGGCATATGGCTACACCTTC.

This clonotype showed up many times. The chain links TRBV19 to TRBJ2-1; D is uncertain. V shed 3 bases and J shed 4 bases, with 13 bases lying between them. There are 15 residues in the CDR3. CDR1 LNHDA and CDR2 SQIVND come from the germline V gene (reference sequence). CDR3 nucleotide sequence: TGTGCCAGTAGTATTTCCCGGTTAGGGTACAATGAGCAGTTCTTC. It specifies CASSISRLGYNEQFF. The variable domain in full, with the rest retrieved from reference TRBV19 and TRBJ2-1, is DGGITQSPKYLFRKEGQNVTLSCEQNLNHDAMYWYRQDPGQGLRLIYYSQIVNDFQKGDIAEGYSVSREKKESFPLTVTSAQKNPTAFYLCASSISRLGYNEQFFGPGTRLTVL.

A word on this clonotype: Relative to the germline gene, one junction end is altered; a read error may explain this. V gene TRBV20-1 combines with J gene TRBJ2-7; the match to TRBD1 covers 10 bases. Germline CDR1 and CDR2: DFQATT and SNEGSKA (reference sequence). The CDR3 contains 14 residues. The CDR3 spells CSATRTGGSYEQYF. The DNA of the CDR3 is TGCAGCGCTACCAGGACAGGGGGGTCCTACGAGCAGTACTTC.

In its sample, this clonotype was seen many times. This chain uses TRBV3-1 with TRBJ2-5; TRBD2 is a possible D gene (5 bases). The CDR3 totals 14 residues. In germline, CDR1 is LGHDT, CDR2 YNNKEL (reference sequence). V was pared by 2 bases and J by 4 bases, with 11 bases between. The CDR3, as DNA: TGTGCCAGCAGCCAAAATAATGGAGGAGAGACCCAGTACTTC. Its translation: CASSQNNGGETQYF.

The CDR3: CASSQDRRLNYGYTF. CDR3 coding DNA: TGCGCCAGCAGCCAAGATCGACGACTCAACTATGGCTACACCTTC. The rearrangement joins TRBV4-1 to TRBJ1-2; D is uncertain. Germline CDR1 and CDR2: MGHRA and YSYEKL. V lost 0 bases and J 2 bases, leaving 10 bases between the germline ends. CDR3 length equals 15 residues.

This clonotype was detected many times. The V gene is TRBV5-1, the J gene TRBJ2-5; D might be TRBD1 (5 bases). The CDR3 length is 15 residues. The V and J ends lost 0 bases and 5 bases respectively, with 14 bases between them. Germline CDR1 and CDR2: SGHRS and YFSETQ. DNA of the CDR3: TGCGCCAGCAGCTTGGAGGCAGGGTATAGGGAGACCCAGTACTTC. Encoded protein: CASSLEAGYRETQYF.

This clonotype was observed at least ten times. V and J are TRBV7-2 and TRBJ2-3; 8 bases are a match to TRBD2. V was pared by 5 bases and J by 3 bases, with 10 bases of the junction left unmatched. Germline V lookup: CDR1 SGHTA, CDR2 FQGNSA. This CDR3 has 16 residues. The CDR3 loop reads CASSQHSGILTDTQYF. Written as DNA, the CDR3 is TGTGCCAGCAGCCAACATAGCGGGATCTTAACAGATACGCAGTATTTT.

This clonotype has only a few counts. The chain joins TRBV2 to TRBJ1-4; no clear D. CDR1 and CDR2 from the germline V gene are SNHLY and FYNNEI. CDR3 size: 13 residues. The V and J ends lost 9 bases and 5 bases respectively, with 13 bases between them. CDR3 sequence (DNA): TGTGCCAGTCTCCGGGGAGCCAATGAAAAACTGTTTTTT. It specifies CASLRGANEKLFF. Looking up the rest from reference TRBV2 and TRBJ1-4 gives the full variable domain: EPEVTQTPSHQVTQMGQEVILRCVPISNHLYFYWYRQILGQKVEFLVSFYNNEISEKSEIFDDQFSVERPDGSNFTLKIRSTKLEDSAMYFCASLRGANEKLFFGSGTQLSVL.

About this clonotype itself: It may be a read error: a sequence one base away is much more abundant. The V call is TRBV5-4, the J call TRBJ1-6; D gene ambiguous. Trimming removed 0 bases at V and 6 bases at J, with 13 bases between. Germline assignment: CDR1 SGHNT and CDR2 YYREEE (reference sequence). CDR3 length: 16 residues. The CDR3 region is CASSLGTGYGNSPLHF. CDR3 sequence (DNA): TGTGCCAGCAGCTTGGGGACGGGGTATGGTAATTCACCCCTCCACTTT. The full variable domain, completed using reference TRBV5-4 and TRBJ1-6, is ETGVTQSPTHLIKTRGQQVTLRCSSQSGHNTVSWYQQALGQGPQFIFQYYREEENGRGNFPPRFSGLQFPNYSSELNVNALELDDSALYLCASSLGTGYGNSPLHFGNGTRLTVT.

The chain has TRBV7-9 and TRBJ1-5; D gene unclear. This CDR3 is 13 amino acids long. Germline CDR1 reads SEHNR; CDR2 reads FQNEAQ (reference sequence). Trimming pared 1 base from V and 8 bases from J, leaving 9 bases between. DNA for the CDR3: TGTGCCAGCAGCTTAGTAGGGCCCGAGCCCCAGCATTTT. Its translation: CASSLVGPEPQHF.

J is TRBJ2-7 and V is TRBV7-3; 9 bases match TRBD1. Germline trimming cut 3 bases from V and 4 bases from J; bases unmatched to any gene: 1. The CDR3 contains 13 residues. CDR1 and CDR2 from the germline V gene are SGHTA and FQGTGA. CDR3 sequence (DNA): TGTGCCAGCAGCTTTGACAGGGGGTACGAGCAGTACTTC. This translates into CASSFDRGYEQYF.

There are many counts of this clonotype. The CDR3 nucleotides read TGTGCCAGCAGCTACGGCGCAGGGGACTACGAGCAGTACTTC. It yields the protein CASSYGAGDYEQYF. The V call is TRBV9, the J call TRBJ2-7; tentative D call: TRBD1 (6 bases). The V end was cut by 4 bases, the J end by 3 bases, with 14 bases between. The CDR3 consists of 14 residues. Germline V gives CDR1 SGDLS, CDR2 YYNGEE.

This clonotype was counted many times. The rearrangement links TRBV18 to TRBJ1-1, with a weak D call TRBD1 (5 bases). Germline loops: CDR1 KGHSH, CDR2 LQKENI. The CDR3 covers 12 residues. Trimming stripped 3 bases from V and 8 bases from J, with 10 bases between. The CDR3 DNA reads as TGTGCCAGCTCACCCCTGGGGGAGGAAGCTTTCTTT. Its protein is CASSPLGEEAFF.

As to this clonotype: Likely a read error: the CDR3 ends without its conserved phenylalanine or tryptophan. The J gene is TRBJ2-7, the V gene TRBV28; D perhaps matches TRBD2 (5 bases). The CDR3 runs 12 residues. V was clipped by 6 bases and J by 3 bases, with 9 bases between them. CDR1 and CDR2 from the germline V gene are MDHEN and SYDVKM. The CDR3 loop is CASSLGGYEQYL. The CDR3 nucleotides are TGTGCCAGCAGCCTAGGAGGCTACGAGCAGTACCTC.

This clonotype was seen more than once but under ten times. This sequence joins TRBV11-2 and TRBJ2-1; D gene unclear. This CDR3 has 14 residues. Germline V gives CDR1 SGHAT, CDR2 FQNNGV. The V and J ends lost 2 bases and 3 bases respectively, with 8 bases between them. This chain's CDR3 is CASSLFGYYNEQFF. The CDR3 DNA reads TGTGCCAGCAGCTTATTCGGCTACTACAATGAGCAGTTCTTC.